Listed below are T cell receptor beta chains from one sample, sequenced in a study of blood T cell repertoires in COVID-19. The method was immunoSEQ multiplex PCR; TCRdb's version includes in-frame clones alone and lacks a portion of them. This table holds some 230,000 clones, roughly 84% found once. Sequencing input: peripheral blood. Every receptor here comes from a woman aged 55-75 years with acute or convalescent COVID-19. CDR3s include the opening cysteine and the closing phenylalanine or tryptophan. D genes are given only for firm matches. Expanded clones get a size class; other rows say once, few or many, or leave the size out.

D gene,J gene,clone size,V gene,CDR3 DNA,CDR3 protein
TRBD1,TRBJ2-6,.,TRBV3-1/TRBV3-2,TGTGCCAGCGGGACTCCCGGGACAGGGGGCGCTGGGGCCAACGTCCTGACTTTC,CASGTPGTGGAGANVLTF
.,TRBJ1-1,.,TRBV11-3,TGTGCCAGCAGCTCAAACATGAACACTGAAGCTTTCTTT,CASSSNMNTEAFF
TRBD1,TRBJ1-2,.,TRBV7-8,TGTGCCAGCAGCTTAGCGCCGGACAGGGGGCCTGGCTACACCTTC,CASSLAPDRGPGYTF
TRBD1,TRBJ1-4,.,TRBV6-5,TGTGCCAGCAATGCCAGAGGGACAGGGGGGGAAAAACTGTTTTTT,CASNARGTGGEKLFF
.,TRBJ2-5,.,TRBV7-3,TGTGCCAGCAGTTCTGGGGCTGAAGGCGAGACCCAGTACTTC,CASSSGAEGETQYF
.,TRBJ1-3,.,TRBV6-2/TRBV6-3,TGTGCCAGCAGCCCCGGACAGAGCTCTGGAAACACCATATATTTT,CASSPGQSSGNTIYF
TRBD2,TRBJ2-3,.,TRBV14,TGTGCCAGCAGCCAAGCTTTCCTAGCGGGGTCTATGTCCACAGATACGCAGTATTTT,CASSQAFLAGSMSTDTQYF
TRBD1,TRBJ2-7,.,TRBV6-5,TGTGCCAGCAGTCTCCGAGACAGGGGGCTTTACGAGCAGTACTTC,CASSLRDRGLYEQYF
TRBD1,TRBJ2-7,.,TRBV5-1,TGCGCCAGCAGCCCCGGGACAGCCACTTCCTACGAGCAGTACTTC,CASSPGTATSYEQYF
.,TRBJ1-1,.,TRBV19,TGTGCCAGTAGTATCAACGGGTACACTGAAGCTTTCTTT,CASSINGYTEAFF
TRBD1,TRBJ1-2,.,TRBV18,TGTGCCAGCTCACCGTTGGCCGACAGGGACGTCAGAGGCTACACCTTC,CASSPLADRDVRGYTF
.,TRBJ1-6,.,TRBV19,TGTGCCAGTAGTGACCGGGGTTTGTCACCCCTCCACTTT,CASSDRGLSPLHF
.,TRBJ1-5,few,TRBV10-3,TGTGCCATCAGTGGGGGGCTTGGCAATCAGCCCCAGCATTTT,CAISGGLGNQPQHF
TRBD1,TRBJ1-2,.,TRBV6-1,TGTGCCAGCAGTGTCGAGCAGGGGGCGAATGGCTACACCTTC,CASSVEQGANGYTF
TRBD1,TRBJ1-6,once,TRBV18,TGTGCCAGCTCACCCCAGGGACAGCGGGATTCACCCCTCCACTTT,CASSPQGQRDSPLHF
TRBD2,TRBJ2-7,.,TRBV3-1/TRBV3-2,TGTGCCAGCAGTTCAACTAGCGGGGGAGATAGCTCCTACGAGCAGTACTTC,CASSSTSGGDSSYEQYF
TRBD1,TRBJ1-1,.,TRBV4-1,TGCGCCAGCAGCCAAGTCTCAGCCGGACAGGGGGGAATCACTGAAGCTTTCTTT,CASSQVSAGQGGITEAFF
.,TRBJ1-4,.,TRBV25-1,TGTGCCAGCAGTGACAGTCTGACTAATGAAAAACTGTTTTTT,CASSDSLTNEKLFF
TRBD2,TRBJ2-2,.,TRBV30,TGTGCCTGGGGACTAGCGGGGGTAGGCGGGGAGCTGTTTTTT,CAWGLAGVGGELFF
.,TRBJ1-1,.,TRBV2,TGTGCCAGCAGAGAGAGAAGGGAGACTGAAGCTTTCTTT,CASRERRETEAFF
.,TRBJ1-1,.,TRBV6-6,TGTGCCAGCACCTTGGCAGGGGTGAACACTGAAGCTTTCTTT,CASTLAGVNTEAFF
.,TRBJ2-3,.,TRBV9,TGTGCCAGCAGCCACCCCCGAGCCACAGATACGCAGTATTTT,CASSHPRATDTQYF
.,TRBJ1-2,.,TRBV4-3,TGCGCCAGCAGCCAAAATTCGGGAAGCTACTATGGCTACACCTTC,CASSQNSGSYYGYTF
.,TRBJ1-2,.,TRBV12-3/TRBV12-4,TGTGCCAGCAGTTTCGGGTATGGCTACACCTTC,CASSFGYGYTF
.,TRBJ1-2,.,TRBV5-1,TGCGCCAGCAGCCCGGGTCCAGGGGCGGTCTATGGCTACACCTTC,CASSPGPGAVYGYTF
TRBD1,TRBJ2-5,once,TRBV7-2,TGTGCCAGCAGCTACCGACAGGGAAGAGAGACCCAGTACTTC,CASSYRQGRETQYF
TRBD1,TRBJ1-2,once,TRBV6-9,TGTGCCAGCAGTTATTCTTCGGCAGGGGGAGCTGGCTACACCTTC,CASSYSSAGGAGYTF
.,TRBJ1-4,.,TRBV6-5,TGTGCCAGCAGATCCACAGGGTACGAAAAACTGTTTTTT,CASRSTGYEKLFF
TRBD2,TRBJ2-1,.,TRBV3-1/TRBV3-2,TGTGCCAGCAGCCCCTCCCACGGACTAGCGGGGAAAAGCTCCTACAATGAGCAGTTCTTC,CASSPSHGLAGKSSYNEQFF
TRBD1,TRBJ2-1,.,TRBV7-2,TGTGCCAGCAGCCTACGACAGGGGGCGGGACTAAATGAGCAGTTCTTC,CASSLRQGAGLNEQFF
TRBD1,TRBJ1-2,.,TRBV6-5,TGTGCCAGCAGGAACAGGGGGGCGAATGGCTACACCTTC,CASRNRGANGYTF
TRBD1,TRBJ1-2,once,TRBV6-5,TGTGCCAGCAGAGGACAGGGGGCAAGTGGTGGCTACACCTTC,CASRGQGASGGYTF
.,TRBJ2-1,.,TRBV12-3/TRBV12-4,TGTGCCAGCGAGCAGGGGCAGTACAATGAGCAGTTCTTC,CASEQGQYNEQFF
.,TRBJ1-1,.,TRBV20-1,TGCAGTGCTCGACTGTACACTGAAGCTTTCTTT,CSARLYTEAFF
TRBD1,TRBJ1-6,.,TRBV19,TGTGCCAGTAGAAGGGTGGGACAGGGTAAACCACCCCTCCACTTT,CASRRVGQGKPPLHF
.,TRBJ1-1,.,TRBV29-1,TGCAGCGTCAGGGGATTTCAGAACACTGAAGCTTTCTTT,CSVRGFQNTEAFF
TRBD1,TRBJ2-1,.,TRBV14,TGTGCCAGCAGCCTTCGACAGGGGCCCCCCTACAATGAGCAGTTCTTC,CASSLRQGPPYNEQFF
.,TRBJ2-7,.,TRBV7-9,TGTGCCAGCAGCTACCCCGGGACAAGACCCTACGAGCAGTACTTC,CASSYPGTRPYEQYF
.,TRBJ2-3,once,TRBV6-5,TGTGCCAGCAGTTATACTAGCACAGATACGCAGTATTTT,CASSYTSTDTQYF
TRBD1,TRBJ1-2,.,TRBV19,TGTGCCAGCCGAGAACAGGGGAGCGACTATGGCTACACCTTC,CASREQGSDYGYTF